The 22 T cell receptor beta chains given below trace back to one sample, sequenced in a study. Amplification of TRBV12-4/TRBJ1-2 clonotypes used adaptor-ligated barcode primers. In TCRdb, the multiplex PCR reads were re-called with MiXCR into one record per CDR3 protein. The data hold 900 to 1,200 distinct CDR3 sequences, with 6.5% to 8% observed a single time. The specimen was memory CD4+ T cells sorted from blood. Subset specified: memory CD4+ T cells, CD4+CD45RO+CD25-. All receptors come from a female donor with breast cancer.

This clonotype is labeled medium-sized (0.01 to 0.1%). V is TRBV12-3 or TRBV12-4 and J is TRBJ1-2; no firm D call. CDR3 length: 11 amino acids. The ends were cut back, 4 bases at V and 14 bases at J, with 14 bases in the middle. The CDR3 DNA reads as TGTGCCAGCAGTTCTACCGCCGCGGTGACCTTC. Amino acid sequence: CASSSTAAVTF.

This chain joins TRBV12-3 or TRBV12-4 and TRBJ1-2; the D gene is possibly TRBD1 (5 bases). V lost 6 bases, J lost 4 bases, and 12 bases lay in between. This CDR3 comprises 13 residues. CDR3 DNA: TGTGCCAGCAGCGACGCAGGGATCTATGGCTACACCTTC. Translated, it gives CASSDAGIYGYTF.

In its sample, this clonotype ranks as large. The V call is TRBV12-3 or TRBV12-4, the J call TRBJ1-2; D unresolved. The CDR3 contains 12 residues. The V gene lost 5 bases and the J gene lost 6 bases, with 10 bases spanning the gap. As DNA, the CDR3 is TGTGCCAGCAGTCGAGGGAGGAATGGCTACACCTTC. Translating gives CASSRGRNGYTF.

This clonotype is deemed medium-sized. This chain uses TRBV12-3 or TRBV12-4 with TRBJ1-2; 9 bases are shared with TRBD1. The length of the CDR3 is 13 residues. J was trimmed by 8 bases and V by 3 bases; bases with no gene match: 4. The CDR3 region has the DNA TGTGCCAGCAGTTTGGGGACAGGGAACGGCTACACCTTC. Amino acid sequence: CASSLGTGNGYTF.

By share, this clonotype ranks as medium-sized. The chain has TRBV12-3 or TRBV12-4 and TRBJ1-2, with 9 nucleotides matching TRBD1. The CDR3 has 13 residues. V was pared by 8 bases and J by 6 bases, with 7 bases of the junction left unmatched. CDR3 amino acids: CASAGQGRDGYTF. The CDR3 DNA is TGTGCCAGCGCAGGACAGGGGAGGGATGGCTACACCTTC.

The chain has TRBV12-3 or TRBV12-4 and TRBJ1-2; D is undetermined. Trimming removed 4 bases at V and 7 bases at J, with 13 bases between. The CDR3 has 13 amino acids. The chain's CDR3 is CASSSAGEGGYTF. CDR3 nucleotide sequence: TGTGCCAGCAGTTCCGCGGGCGAGGGTGGCTACACCTTC.

By proportion, this clonotype is medium-sized. The chain uses TRBV12-3 or TRBV12-4 and TRBJ1-2; TRBD1 aligns across 8 bases. The CDR3 contains 14 residues. The trim removed 5 bases at V and 2 bases at J, leaving 4 bases unmatched. CDR3 DNA sequence: TGTGCCAGCAGTCGAGACAGGGGAAACTATGGCTACACCTTC. Protein: CASSRDRGNYGYTF.

This clonotype is deemed medium-sized. The chain uses TRBV12-3 or TRBV12-4 and TRBJ1-2, with a possible D match to TRBD1 (6 bases). The CDR3 is 12 residues long. V was clipped by 2 bases and J by 8 bases, with 9 bases between them. CDR3 DNA sequence: TGTGCCAGCAGTTTACAGGACAGAGGCTACACCTTC. Translating it yields CASSLQDRGYTF.

This clonotype is medium-sized by share. The CDR3 nucleotides read TGTGCCAGCAGTTTGAAGGCAGGGCTCGATGGCTACACCTTC. Its protein is CASSLKAGLDGYTF. V usage is TRBV12-3 or TRBV12-4 and J usage is TRBJ1-2; a weak D match, TRBD1 (5 bases). The CDR3 contains 14 residues. The ends were cut back, 3 bases at V and 6 bases at J, with 14 bases in the middle.

This clonotype is medium-sized (0.01 to 0.1%) within its sample. The chain uses TRBV12-3 or TRBV12-4 and TRBJ1-2; D remains ambiguous. Trimming left V 2 bases short and J 7 bases short, with 11 bases between. The CDR3 sequence is 13 residues long. This CDR3 is CASSLKGTSGYTF. CDR3 sequence (DNA): TGTGCCAGCAGTTTAAAAGGCACTTCTGGCTACACCTTC.

Judged by abundance, this clonotype is large. This chain connects TRBV12-3 or TRBV12-4 to TRBJ1-2; the D is unclear. V lost 6 bases and J lost 4, with 9 bases in between. This CDR3 is 12 amino acids long. The CDR3 DNA reads as TGTGCCAGCAGCTTCGACGCCTATGGCTACACCTTC. This encodes CASSFDAYGYTF.

This clonotype is termed medium-sized (0.01 to 0.1%). The V gene is TRBV12-3 or TRBV12-4, the J gene TRBJ1-2; TRBD1 aligns across 10 bases. This CDR3 is built from 15 residues. V trimming: 1 base; J trimming: 6 bases; junction bases outside the gene matches: 5. The DNA of the CDR3 is TGTGCCAGCAGTTTAGTGGGACAGGGGCGCAATGGCTACACCTTC. Encoded protein: CASSLVGQGRNGYTF.

This clonotype is medium-sized (0.01 to 0.1%). The rearrangement links TRBV12-3 or TRBV12-4 to TRBJ1-2; TRBD1 matches 9 bases. With V trimmed by 3 bases and J by 2 bases, 4 bases remained unmatched. This CDR3 has 15 residues. CDR3 amino acids: CASSFGQGMNYGYTF. In DNA, the CDR3 is TGTGCCAGCAGTTTCGGACAGGGGATGAACTATGGCTACACCTTC.

This clonotype is termed large. The V call is TRBV12-3 or TRBV12-4, the J call TRBJ1-2; 8 bases are shared with TRBD1. V lost 5 bases to trimming and J lost 4 bases; unmatched junction nucleotides: 6. The CDR3 length is 14 residues. The CDR3 loop reads CASSRGQGGYGYTF. CDR3 nucleotides: TGTGCCAGCAGTAGAGGACAGGGCGGCTATGGCTACACCTTC.

This clonotype is classed as large. The rearrangement links TRBV12-3 or TRBV12-4 to TRBJ1-2; D uncertain. V was shortened by 3 bases and J by 3 bases, with 8 bases between the two germline ends. The CDR3 sequence is 13 residues long. In nucleotides, the CDR3 is TGTGCCAGCAGTTTGACGGCGCACTATGGCTACACCTTC. It codes for CASSLTAHYGYTF.

This clonotype is categorized as medium-sized. CDR3 protein: CASSFSGQGYGYTF. The CDR3 nucleotides read TGTGCCAGCAGTTTCTCGGGACAAGGCTATGGCTACACCTTC. V and J are TRBV12-3 or TRBV12-4 and TRBJ1-2; perhaps TRBD1 as D (6 bases). This CDR3 comprises 14 residues. V dropped 3 bases and J dropped 4 bases, with 12 bases sitting between them.

By share of the sample, this clonotype is medium-sized. V is TRBV12-3 or TRBV12-4 and J is TRBJ1-2, with no clear D. This CDR3 has 13 amino acids. V was trimmed by 5 bases and J by 5 bases, leaving 12 bases between them. This CDR3 is CASSPAPNYGYTF. In DNA, the CDR3 is TGTGCCAGCAGTCCAGCCCCAAATTATGGCTACACCTTC.

By share of the sample, this clonotype is medium-sized. The chain is built from TRBV12-3 or TRBV12-4 and TRBJ1-2; D call uncertain. Between the trimmed V and J ends, which lost 4 bases and 5 bases, there was a span of 8 bases. This CDR3 is 12 amino acids long. CDR3 in amino acids: CASSYSVYGYTF. The CDR3 nucleotides are TGTGCCAGCAGTTATTCCGTATATGGCTACACCTTC.

The chain has TRBV12-3 or TRBV12-4 and TRBJ1-2; D is unresolved. This CDR3 is built from 13 residues. V lost 6 bases, J lost 5 bases, and 13 bases lay in between. The CDR3 protein is CASSPRPGYGYTF. CDR3 DNA: TGTGCCAGCAGCCCCAGACCGGGTTATGGCTACACCTTC.

Sample share makes this clonotype large (0.1 to 1%). The J gene is TRBJ1-2, the V gene TRBV12-3 or TRBV12-4; no clear D. This CDR3 spans 13 amino acids. With 1 base removed from V and 6 bases from J, the gap between germline ends came to 9 bases. The CDR3 loop reads CASSLGTTNGYTF. In DNA form, the CDR3 reads TGTGCCAGCAGTTTAGGGACGACGAATGGCTACACCTTC.

This clonotype is medium-sized by share. The chain has TRBV12-3 or TRBV12-4 and TRBJ1-2; no firm D call. CDR3 length: 14 amino acids. V lost 3 bases and J 4 bases, leaving 12 bases between the germline ends. The CDR3: CASSLPGELYGYTF. In nucleotides, the CDR3 is TGTGCCAGCAGTTTGCCAGGAGAGCTCTATGGCTACACCTTC.

The chain has TRBV12-3 or TRBV12-4 and TRBJ1-2; D gene uncertain. Trimming removed 7 bases from V and 3 bases from J, with 12 bases in between. This CDR3 is built from 13 residues. The chain's CDR3 is CASNRKRYYGYTF. CDR3 coding DNA: TGTGCCAGCAACCGTAAGCGGTACTATGGCTACACCTTC.